The 17 T cell receptor beta chains below come from one sample, sequenced in a study of T cell changes during pregnancy in multiple sclerosis. Repertoires were generated with immunoSEQ multiplex PCR, while TCRdb's copy carries only in-frame clones and drops some. The sample records about 34,000 clones, 80% to 90% being singletons. Sequences were derived from CD8+ T cells from peripheral blood mononuclear cells, sampled in the third trimester of pregnancy. The receptors derive from a female donor with multiple sclerosis, enrolled in a pregnancy study.

The rearrangement uses TRBV9 and TRBJ2-7, with a tentative D call TRBD2 (6 bases). The V gene's germline CDR1 is SGDLS and CDR2 YYNGEE. CDR3 size: 13 residues. V was clipped by 0 bases and J by 6 bases, with 10 bases between them. In DNA form, the CDR3 reads TGTGCCAGCAGCGTAGGGGGGGAACCCGAGCAGTACTTC. It yields the protein CASSVGGEPEQYF.

V is TRBV4-1 and J is TRBJ2-7; 9 bases are a match to TRBD1. CDR3 length equals 14 residues. After removal of 5 bases from V and 1 base from J, the junction contained 3 bases not matched to a gene. Germline loops: CDR1 MGHRA, CDR2 YSYEKL. The CDR3 loop is CASSLGQGSYEQYF. The CDR3 DNA sequence: TGCGCCAGCAGCTTGGGACAGGGATCCTACGAGCAGTACTTC.

The V and J genes are TRBV9 and TRBJ1-5, with D perhaps TRBD1 (6 bases). Germline CDR1 is SGDLS and CDR2 is YYNGEE. The CDR3 is made up of 14 amino acids. V lost 4 bases and J lost 5, with 13 bases in between. The CDR3 reads CASSPGGGYQPQHF. CDR3 DNA sequence: TGTGCCAGCAGCCCGGGAGGGGGATATCAGCCCCAGCATTTT.

This chain joins TRBV7-2 and TRBJ2-5, with TRBD1 identical over 7 bases. CDR1 SGHTA and CDR2 FQGNSA come from the germline V gene. This CDR3 has 15 residues. The V segment lost 7 bases and the J segment 2 bases; nucleotides outside the gene matches: 10. The CDR3 is CASIPAGGGQETQYF. DNA of the CDR3: TGTGCCAGCATCCCAGCAGGGGGTGGGCAAGAGACCCAGTACTTC.

This clone appeared once. The V call is TRBV7-9, the J call TRBJ1-2; D not certain. There are 13 residues in the CDR3. Trimming took 5 bases from V and 5 from J, leaving 12 bases between them. Germline loops: CDR1 SEHNR, CDR2 FQNEAQ (reference sequence). CDR3 sequence reads: CASSLSGQYGYTF. CDR3 nucleotides: TGTGCCAGCAGCCTCAGCGGGCAATATGGCTACACCTTC.

DNA for the CDR3: TGTGCCAGCAGCGTAGCTGCTAGCGGGGGGACTAGCACAGATACGCAGTATTTT. It yields the protein CASSVAASGGTSTDTQYF. The rearrangement uses TRBV9 and TRBJ2-3; 11 bases are a match to TRBD2. V lost 0 bases and J lost 0; bases outside the gene matches: 6. The CDR3 is 18 residues long. Germline V lookup: CDR1 SGDLS, CDR2 YYNGEE.

The chain joins TRBV4-1 to TRBJ1-1; a weak D match, TRBD1 (5 bases). The ends were cut back, 1 base at V and 4 bases at J, with 13 bases in the middle. The germline V gene encodes CDR1 MGHRA and CDR2 YSYEKL. The CDR3 totals 15 residues. This chain's CDR3 is CASSQVVGRGTEAFF. CDR3 DNA: TGCGCCAGCAGCCAAGTGGTGGGGAGGGGCACTGAAGCTTTCTTT.

The V and J genes are TRBV11-2 and TRBJ1-1; 9 bases match TRBD1. CDR1 SGHAT and CDR2 FQNNGV come from the germline V gene. V trimming: 1 base; J trimming: 3 bases; junction bases outside the gene matches: 6. The CDR3 runs to 16 residues. CDR3 in DNA: TGTGCCAGCAGCTTAGGGTACAGGGGGCAGGACACTGAAGCTTTCTTT. This gives the protein CASSLGYRGQDTEAFF.

The chain carries TRBV4-1 and TRBJ2-1; 9 nucleotides match TRBD1. The CDR3 loop spans 17 amino acids. Trimming at V came to 1 base and at J to 5 bases, leaving 9 bases not matched to a gene. CDR1 is MGHRA, CDR2 YSYEKL, per germline. This chain's CDR3 is CASSQVTPGQGDNEQFF. In DNA, the CDR3 is TGCGCCAGCAGCCAAGTCACCCCGGGACAGGGAGACAATGAGCAGTTCTTC.

The rearrangement links TRBV5-5 to TRBJ2-7; no definite D call. Germline V gene sequence: CDR1 SGHKS, CDR2 YYEKEE (reference sequence). The CDR3 is 11 residues long. V lost 2 bases and J lost 2, with 2 bases in between. The CDR3 loop reads CASSFTYEQYF. The CDR3 region has the DNA TGTGCCAGCAGCTTCACCTACGAGCAGTACTTC.

The chain joins TRBV6-4 to TRBJ2-3, with 8 bases fitting TRBD2. Per germline, CDR1 MRHNA and CDR2 SNTAGT. This CDR3 contains 15 residues. Unmatched junction bases numbered 4, after V lost 4 bases and J lost 1 base. CDR3: CASSGSGDGTDTQYF. The CDR3 bases are TGTGCCAGCAGTGGTAGCGGGGATGGCACAGATACGCAGTATTTT.

The V and J genes are TRBV4-1 and TRBJ2-5; 9 bases are a match to TRBD1. The CDR3 covers 14 residues. Germline-derived CDR1 and CDR2 are MGHRA and YSYEKL. Trimming cost V 3 bases and J 5 bases; bases outside gene matches: 4. This CDR3 is CASSQGTGSETQYF. The CDR3 nucleotides are TGCGCCAGCAGCCAGGGGACAGGGAGTGAGACCCAGTACTTC.

This chain joins TRBV30 and TRBJ2-7; 7 nucleotides match TRBD1. CDR1 and CDR2 from the germline V gene are GTSNPN and SVGIG (reference sequence). CDR3 size: 12 residues. The ends lost 5 bases at V and 5 bases at J; junction bases unmatched: 6. The CDR3 loop is CAWGNRGHEQYF. For the CDR3, the DNA is TGTGCCTGGGGGAACAGGGGACACGAGCAGTACTTC.

This chain links TRBV5-5 with TRBJ1-1, with D possibly TRBD1 on 5 matching bases. Germline V CDR1 and CDR2: SGHKS, YYEKEE (reference sequence). CDR3 length: 15 amino acids. V lost 3 bases, J lost 5 bases, and 17 bases lay in between. CDR3 region: CASSYRSAGGTEAFF. The DNA of the CDR3 is TGTGCCAGCAGCTACCGATCCGCGGGGGGGACTGAAGCTTTCTTT.

The J gene is TRBJ1-2, the V gene TRBV6-4; TRBD1 agrees at 10 bases. This CDR3 contains 15 residues. With V trimmed by 4 bases and J by 5 bases, 7 bases remained unmatched. Germline V gene sequence: CDR1 MRHNA, CDR2 SNTAGT. CDR3 in amino acids: CASSADEGQGYGYTF. The CDR3 bases are TGTGCCAGCAGTGCCGATGAGGGACAGGGGTATGGCTACACCTTC.

V and J are TRBV7-9 and TRBJ2-2; 7 bases map to TRBD1. CDR1 and CDR2 (germline): SEHNR, FQNEAQ (reference sequence). CDR3 length equals 13 residues. The V segment lost 5 bases and the J segment 5 bases; nucleotides outside the gene matches: 2. CDR3 DNA sequence: TGTGCCAGCAGCGCAGGGGGAACCGGGGAGCTGTTTTTT. It codes for CASSAGGTGELFF.

The chain employs TRBV11-3 and TRBJ2-3; 11 bases map to TRBD2. Germline values: CDR1 SGHNT, CDR2 YENEEA. This CDR3 has 18 residues. V was clipped by 5 bases and J by 4 bases; unmatched bases: 14. CDR3 DNA: TGTGCCAGCAGCGCCCGACCCTTGGGACTAGCGGTTGCAGATACGCAGTATTTT. The encoded protein is CASSARPLGLAVADTQYF. Looking up the rest from reference TRBV11-3 and TRBJ2-3 gives the full variable domain: EAGVVQSPRYKIIEKKQPVAFWCNPISGHNTLYWYLQNLGQGPELLIRYENEEAVDDSQLPKDRFSAERLKGVDSTLKIQPAELGDSAVYLCASSARPLGLAVADTQYFGPGTRLTVL.